These 24 T cell receptor beta chains originate from one sample sequenced in a study of T cell responses to AZD1222 COVID-19 vaccine. The assay was immunoSEQ multiplex PCR, and TCRdb's table has in-frame clones only and misses some. The top ten hold about 2.8% of the sample, which has 70,000 to 95,000 clones, approximately 89% seen once. The sample in question was peripheral blood, obtained on day 0 of MenACWY control vaccination. The receptors come from an adult in good health.

In its sample, this clone was seen once. The chain combines TRBV5-1 with TRBJ2-7; 7 bases agree with TRBD1. The trim removed 0 bases at V and 1 base at J, leaving 4 bases unmatched. CDR3 size: 15 residues. Germline CDR1 SGHRS, CDR2 YFSETQ. The CDR3 here is CASSLDRGSSYEQYF. The CDR3 region has the DNA TGCGCCAGCAGCTTGGACAGGGGATCGTCCTACGAGCAGTACTTC. Complete variable domain (other parts from reference TRBV5-1 and TRBJ2-7): KAGVTQTPRYLIKTRGQQVTLSCSPISGHRSVSWYQQTPGQGLQFLFEYFSETQRNKGNFPGRFSGRQFSNSRSEMNVSTLELGDSALYLCASSLDRGSSYEQYFGPGTRLTVT.

The V call is TRBV6-5, the J call TRBJ2-7; D uncertain. The V gene lost 4 bases and the J gene lost 4 bases, with 5 bases spanning the gap. Per the germline V gene, CDR1 is MNHEY and CDR2 is SVGAGI. This CDR3 has 11 residues. The CDR3 loop is CASSSQYEQYF. The CDR3 DNA follows: TGTGCCAGCAGTTCCCAATACGAGCAGTACTTC.

The chain couples TRBV27 to TRBJ1-1; possibly TRBD1 for D (6 bases). The germline CDR1 and CDR2 sequences are MNHEY and SMNVEV (reference sequence). The ends were cut back, 5 bases at V and 4 bases at J, with 17 bases in the middle. This CDR3 has 15 residues. As DNA, the CDR3 is TGTGCCAGCAGTCTGGGGGCATTTGGGCGCACTGAAGCTTTCTTT. Its protein is CASSLGAFGRTEAFF.

In nucleotides, the CDR3 is TGTGCCAGCAGCTTAGTTGGGGTAGGCGAGCAGTACTTC. Translating it yields CASSLVGVGEQYF. The chain uses TRBV11-2 and TRBJ2-7; no firm D call. Trimming cost V 1 base and J 6 bases, with 10 bases left between them. CDR1 SGHAT and CDR2 FQNNGV come from the germline V gene. The CDR3 runs to 13 residues.

This chain joins TRBV19 and TRBJ2-2, with no clear D. Trimming removed 5 bases at V and 3 bases at J, with 4 bases between. The V gene's germline CDR1 is LNHDA and CDR2 SQIVND (reference sequence). This CDR3 has 12 amino acids. The CDR3 nucleotides read TGTGCCAGTAGTTACCACACCGGGGAGCTGTTTTTT. Protein: CASSYHTGELFF.

The chain recombines TRBV19 with TRBJ2-7; unclear D gene. The CDR3 contains 14 residues. Germline V gene sequence: CDR1 LNHDA, CDR2 SQIVND (reference sequence). Trimming removed 0 bases from V and 3 bases from J, with 9 bases in between. CDR3 residues: CASSIDHPVYEQYF. CDR3 DNA: TGTGCCAGTAGTATAGATCATCCGGTCTACGAGCAGTACTTC.

This clone was seen a single time. The CDR3 region is CASSVSGLNEQFF. In nucleotides, the CDR3 is TGCGCCAGCAGTGTGTCGGGTCTCAATGAGCAGTTCTTC. This chain connects TRBV5-1 to TRBJ2-1; no firm D call. CDR1 is SGHRS, CDR2 YFSETQ, per germline. Trimming removed 5 bases at V and 6 bases at J, with 12 bases between. The CDR3 extends over 13 amino acids.

The chain carries TRBV6-2 or TRBV6-3 and TRBJ2-5; TRBD2 aligns across 7 bases. This CDR3 is built from 13 residues. Germline loops: CDR1 MNHEY, CDR2 SVGEGT. The ends lost 5 bases at V and 5 bases at J; junction bases unmatched: 5. The CDR3 protein is CASSREGRETQYF. The CDR3 bases are TGTGCCAGCAGTAGGGAGGGGAGGGAGACCCAGTACTTC.

The genes are TRBV27 and TRBJ2-6; 12 bases are shared with TRBD1. The CDR3 length is 19 residues. The V gene's germline CDR1 is MNHEY and CDR2 SMNVEV (reference sequence). V was pared by 6 bases and J by 1 base, with 10 bases of the junction left unmatched. The CDR3 DNA sequence: TGTGCCAGCAGGTACGGGACAGGGGGCTCCGGATCTGGGGCCAACGTCCTGACTTTC. It codes for CASRYGTGGSGSGANVLTF.

This chain connects TRBV19 to TRBJ2-1; D perhaps matches TRBD2 (6 bases). CDR1 is LNHDA and CDR2 is SQIVND in the germline V gene (reference sequence). The CDR3 has 13 amino acids. V gave up 0 bases and J gave up 7 bases, with 7 bases separating them. The DNA of the CDR3 is TGTGCCAGTAGTATAGACGGGGGAAATGAGCAGTTCTTC. Its protein product is CASSIDGGNEQFF.

CDR3 region: CASSETDVGEAFF. CDR3 coding DNA: TGTGCCAGCAGTGAGACAGACGTGGGTGAAGCTTTCTTT. The rearrangement uses TRBV6-1 and TRBJ1-1; possible D gene TRBD1, 5 bases. This CDR3 has 13 amino acids. V was cut by 3 bases and J by 7 bases, with 12 bases left in between. Germline loops: CDR1 MNHNS, CDR2 SASEGT.

The rearrangement joins TRBV5-4 to TRBJ1-4; D gene ambiguous. Trimming left V 0 bases short and J 10 bases short, with 13 bases between. The germline V gene encodes CDR1 SGHNT and CDR2 YYREEE (reference sequence). This CDR3 contains 14 residues. This CDR3 is CASSLGPQEGKLFF. The CDR3 DNA reads TGTGCCAGCAGCTTGGGGCCCCAAGAGGGAAAACTGTTTTTT. Looking up the rest from reference TRBV5-4 and TRBJ1-4 gives the full variable domain: ETGVTQSPTHLIKTRGQQVTLRCSSQSGHNTVSWYQQALGQGPQFIFQYYREEENGRGNFPPRFSGLQFPNYSSELNVNALELDDSALYLCASSLGPQEGKLFFGSGTQLSVL.

The chain carries TRBV18 and TRBJ2-2, with D uncertain. Germline lookup yields CDR1 KGHSH and CDR2 LQKENI. V gave up 3 bases and J gave up 0 bases, with 8 bases separating them. This CDR3 has 15 amino acids. The CDR3 region has the DNA TGTGCCAGCTCACCGCAGAGCGCGAACACCGGGGAGCTGTTTTTT. Its translation is CASSPQSANTGELFF.

V and J are TRBV7-8 and TRBJ2-3, with D possibly TRBD2 on 7 matching bases. Trimming shortened V by 4 bases and J by 6 bases, and 17 bases separated the two germline ends. Germline V gene lookup returns CDR1 SGHVS and CDR2 FQNEAQ. This CDR3 has 15 residues. CDR3 DNA sequence: TGTGCCAGCAGCTCGACTAGCCTGAGGGGGGATACGCAGTATTTT. Amino acids: CASSSTSLRGDTQYF.

The chain links TRBV7-2 to TRBJ2-7, with 7 bases identical to TRBD2. CDR1 and CDR2 from the germline V gene are SGHTA and FQGNSA. This CDR3 has 16 amino acids. Trimming removed 0 bases from V and 2 bases from J; junction bases left unmatched: 7. DNA for the CDR3: TGTGCCAGCAGCTTAGCGGGAGGGGCCGGGACCTACGAGCAGTACTTC. It translates to CASSLAGGAGTYEQYF.

The V gene is TRBV7-2, the J gene TRBJ1-5; 10 bases line up with TRBD1. The CDR3 has 16 amino acids. Germline assignment: CDR1 SGHTA and CDR2 FQGNSA. Trimming removed 4 bases from V and 2 bases from J; junction bases left unmatched: 5. The CDR3 spells CASSSTGGNGNQPQHF. In nucleotides, the CDR3 is TGTGCCAGCAGCTCGACAGGGGGCAATGGCAATCAGCCCCAGCATTTT.

The chain employs TRBV4-1 and TRBJ2-5; D is possibly TRBD2 (6 bases). Trimming took 0 bases from V and 5 from J, leaving 13 bases between them. CDR1 is MGHRA and CDR2 is YSYEKL in the germline V gene. This CDR3 has 15 residues. CDR3 in DNA: TGCGCCAGCAGCCAAGATGAGTCGGGGAGGGAGACCCAGTACTTC. Translating it yields CASSQDESGRETQYF.

The chain couples TRBV6-5 to TRBJ1-4, with 11 bases fitting TRBD1. Losses at the gene ends were 6 bases for V and 7 bases for J; bases not matched to a gene: 7. The CDR3 covers 15 residues. The germline CDR1 and CDR2 sequences are MNHEY and SVGAGI. CDR3 sequence (DNA): TGTGCCAGCAGCGAGTGGACAGGGGGCCTTGAAAAACTGTTTTTT. Its protein is CASSEWTGGLEKLFF.

This clone was seen just once. The chain is built from TRBV6-2 or TRBV6-3 and TRBJ1-1; a possible D gene is TRBD1 (5 bases). The CDR3 runs 13 residues. The V end was cut by 5 bases, the J end by 1 base, with 8 bases between. Germline V gives CDR1 MNHEY, CDR2 SVGEGT. CDR3 DNA sequence: TGTGCCAGCAGTCGCCAGGGGAACACTGAAGCTTTCTTT. Translation gives CASSRQGNTEAFF.

Written as DNA, the CDR3 is TGTGCCAGCTCGCCGGGGACTAGTGTAGAGACCCAGTACTTC. It is translated as CASSPGTSVETQYF. The J gene is TRBJ2-5, the V gene TRBV18, with 8 bases lining up with TRBD2. The J segment lost 4 bases and the V segment lost 6 bases, leaving 7 bases of the junction unmatched. The CDR3 sequence is 14 residues long. CDR1 and CDR2 from the germline V gene are KGHSH and LQKENI.

This chain joins TRBV3-1 (or the pseudogene TRBV3-2) and TRBJ2-2; no clear D gene. This CDR3 is built from 13 residues. The ends were cut back, 5 bases at V and 4 bases at J, with 8 bases in the middle. CDR1 is LGHDT, CDR2 YNNKEL, per germline (reference sequence). The CDR3 bases are TGTGCCAGCAGCTCACCAATCACCGGGGAGCTGTTTTTT. This gives the protein CASSSPITGELFF.

DNA for the CDR3: TGTGCCAGCAGGGAAAAAATAGGGGGACAGACCATAAACGAGCAGTACTTC. It encodes CASREKIGGQTINEQYF. The chain links TRBV2 to TRBJ2-7, with 7 bases that match TRBD1. The V gene end was trimmed by 6 bases and the J gene end by 5 bases; junction bases not matched to a gene: 19. Germline loops: CDR1 SNHLY, CDR2 FYNNEI. The CDR3 covers 17 residues.

The chain uses TRBV6-5 and TRBJ1-5, with D possibly matching TRBD1 (6 bases). Deletions cut 5 bases from V and 0 bases from J, with 8 bases between. Germline-derived CDR1 and CDR2 are MNHEY and SVGAGI. This CDR3 is 14 amino acids long. CDR3 region: CASSSRGSNQPQHF. CDR3 nucleotide sequence: TGTGCCAGCAGTAGCAGGGGTAGCAATCAGCCCCAGCATTTT.

V and J are TRBV19 and TRBJ1-1; D is possibly TRBD1 (6 bases). The germline CDR1 and CDR2 sequences are LNHDA and SQIVND (reference sequence). This CDR3 region has 18 residues. V lost 0 bases and J lost 5, with 22 bases in between. Here the CDR3 reads CASSIEAGALPRRTEAFF. The DNA for the CDR3 is TGTGCCAGTAGTATAGAGGCGGGGGCGCTTCCCCGAAGGACTGAAGCTTTCTTT. The whole variable domain, remainder taken from reference TRBV19 and TRBJ1-1, is DGGITQSPKYLFRKEGQNVTLSCEQNLNHDAMYWYRQDPGQGLRLIYYSQIVNDFQKGDIAEGYSVSREKKESFPLTVTSAQKNPTAFYLCASSIEAGALPRRTEAFFGQGTRLTVV.